The 14 T cell receptor beta chains presented below share a single source sample, sequenced in a study of blood T cell repertoires in COVID-19. Libraries were prepared by immunoSEQ multiplex PCR; TCRdb keeps only in-frame clonotypes and omits some of them. The sample includes approximately 300,000 clones, around four fifths of them seen just once. Sequencing was done on a sample of peripheral blood. These receptors all come from a woman in her 50s with active or convalescent COVID-19.

The V call is TRBV7-2, the J call TRBJ1-1, with no clear D. The CDR3 extends over 14 amino acids. The germline CDR1 and CDR2 sequences are SGHTA and FQGNSA. Trimming pared 1 base from V and 5 bases from J, leaving 11 bases between. DNA of the CDR3: TGTGCCAGCAGCTTAGACGGACCGGGGACTGAAGCTTTCTTT. This sequence encodes CASSLDGPGTEAFF.

The chain links TRBV4-1 to TRBJ1-1; D is possibly TRBD1 (6 bases). This CDR3 spans 15 amino acids. The germline V gene encodes CDR1 MGHRA and CDR2 YSYEKL. Trimming removed 3 bases at V and 4 bases at J, with 15 bases between. In nucleotides, the CDR3 is TGCGCCAGCAGCCACCTTACAGGGTATAGCACTGAAGCTTTCTTT. This translates into CASSHLTGYSTEAFF.

This clone was seen only once. This chain uses TRBV20-1 with TRBJ1-1; D is unresolved. The V end was cut by 3 bases, the J end by 4 bases, with 12 bases between. This CDR3 contains 13 residues. Germline CDR1 is DFQATT and CDR2 is SNEGSKA (reference sequence). The CDR3 DNA reads as TGCAGTGCTAGTACGGGGAGGGTCACTGAAGCTTTCTTT. This sequence encodes CSASTGRVTEAFF.

The chain carries TRBV6-5 and TRBJ2-2; D gene ambiguous. V was shortened by 8 bases and J by 4 bases, with 8 bases between the two germline ends. The CDR3 is 12 amino acids. Per germline, CDR1 MNHEY and CDR2 SVGAGI. For the CDR3, the DNA is TGTGCCAGCGGAAGGAGCACCGGGGAGCTGTTTTTT. This gives the protein CASGRSTGELFF.

This chain connects TRBV5-1 to TRBJ1-2, with a tentative D call TRBD1 (6 bases). The V end lost 5 bases, the J end lost 3 bases, and 14 bases lay between the germline ends. This CDR3 spans 14 amino acids. Germline loops: CDR1 SGHRS, CDR2 YFSETQ. The CDR3 DNA reads as TGCGCCAGCAGTATTATACAGGGCGACTATGGCTACACCTTC. It translates to CASSIIQGDYGYTF. Based on the CDR3 plus reference TRBV5-1 and TRBJ1-2, the full variable domain is KAGVTQTPRYLIKTRGQQVTLSCSPISGHRSVSWYQQTPGQGLQFLFEYFSETQRNKGNFPGRFSGRQFSNSRSEMNVSTLELGDSALYLCASSIIQGDYGYTFGSGTRLTVV.

CDR3 sequence (DNA): TGCGCCAGCAGCCAAGATCGAACTAGCGGCAATGAGCAGTTCTTC. Protein: CASSQDRTSGNEQFF. The chain links TRBV4-1 to TRBJ2-1; 8 positions agree with TRBD2. Trimming at V came to 0 bases and at J to 6 bases, leaving 4 bases not matched to a gene. Germline V gene data show CDR1 as MGHRA and CDR2 as YSYEKL. The CDR3 spans 15 residues.

The V and J genes are TRBV28 and TRBJ2-7; D is possibly TRBD1 (5 bases). CDR3 size: 14 residues. V was trimmed by 4 bases and J by 6 bases, leaving 16 bases between them. Germline assignment: CDR1 MDHEN and CDR2 SYDVKM. CDR3 protein: CASSSLSPGREQYF. CDR3 DNA sequence: TGTGCCAGCAGTTCTTTATCCCCAGGGCGCGAGCAGTACTTC.

This clone has at least ten counts. The chain carries TRBV29-1 and TRBJ2-4; D not resolved. The germline CDR1 and CDR2 sequences are SQVTM and ANQGSEA. The CDR3 totals 14 residues. V lost 1 base and J 0 bases, leaving 7 bases between the germline ends. CDR3 residues: CSVEAGLAKNIQYF. DNA of the CDR3: TGCAGCGTTGAAGCAGGTTTAGCCAAAAACATTCAGTACTTC.

The genes are TRBV19 and TRBJ2-7; TRBD1 agrees at 7 bases. CDR1 is LNHDA and CDR2 is SQIVND in the germline V gene (reference sequence). J gave up 2 bases and V 1 base, and 2 bases lay outside the gene matches. This CDR3 has 14 residues. CDR3 residues: CASSIVQGAYEQYF. Written as DNA, the CDR3 is TGTGCCAGTAGTATAGTCCAGGGGGCCTACGAGCAGTACTTC.

The chain is built from TRBV27 and TRBJ1-1; possible D gene TRBD1, 6 bases. Germline V CDR1 and CDR2: MNHEY, SMNVEV (reference sequence). V lost 1 base to trimming and J lost 4 bases, with 7 bases between them. The CDR3 has 13 amino acids. Here the CDR3 reads CASSLLGGTEAFF. CDR3 in DNA: TGTGCCAGCAGTTTATTAGGGGGCACTGAAGCTTTCTTT.

The table lists this clone with a count of one. The gene calls are TRBV29-1 and TRBJ1-1, with D possibly TRBD1 on 5 matching bases. Germline V gene data show CDR1 as SQVTM and CDR2 as ANQGSEA. CDR3 length: 13 residues. V lost 2 bases and J lost 1, with 8 bases in between. The CDR3 region has the DNA TGCAGCGTTGAACGGGGGACGAACACTGAAGCTTTCTTT. Protein product: CSVERGTNTEAFF. The variable domain in full, completed from reference TRBV29-1 and TRBJ1-1, reads SAVISQKPSRDICQRGTSLTIQCQVDSQVTMMFWYRQQPGQSLTLIATANQGSEATYESGFVIDKFPISRPNLTFSTLTVSNMSPEDSSIYLCSVERGTNTEAFFGQGTRLTVV.

This chain links TRBV19 with TRBJ2-3, with TRBD1 identical over 7 bases. This CDR3 is built from 12 residues. From germline, CDR1 is LNHDA and CDR2 SQIVND (reference sequence). Germline trimming cut 10 bases from V and 1 base from J; bases unmatched to any gene: 2. CDR3 region: CATGQGTDTQYF. The CDR3 coding sequence is TGTGCCACAGGACAGGGCACAGATACGCAGTATTTT.

This rearrangement joins TRBV7-2 to TRBJ1-1; a weak D match, TRBD1 (5 bases). The CDR3 has 14 amino acids. Germline V gene lookup returns CDR1 SGHTA and CDR2 FQGNSA. Trimming removed 3 bases from V and 4 bases from J, with 12 bases in between. DNA of the CDR3: TGTGCCAGCAGCTTTATTTTCGGGGGCACTGAAGCTTTCTTT. The encoded protein is CASSFIFGGTEAFF.

This sequence joins TRBV19 and TRBJ2-6, with 8 positions matching TRBD1. The CDR3 has 17 amino acids. Germline V CDR1 and CDR2: LNHDA, SQIVND (reference sequence). Trimming removed 3 bases from V and 3 bases from J; junction bases left unmatched: 7. CDR3 bases: TGTGCCAGTAGTATTTCGGACAGGGTGAGTGGGGCCAACGTCCTGACTTTC. Translated: CASSISDRVSGANVLTF.